This is a list of T cell receptor beta chains from one sample in a study of OX40 agonist ivuxolimab in advanced cancers. Using immunoSEQ multiplex PCR, the repertoire was profiled, and TCRdb retains in-frame clones only, with some absent. Of some 130,000 clones listed, 90% are singletons. The specimen comprised CD4+ or CD8+ T cells sorted from blood, sampled in a trial of the OX40 agonist ivuxolimab. Receptors were obtained from an adult with an advanced solid tumor such as melanoma, head and neck, liver or kidney cancer. CDR3s include the opening cysteine and the closing phenylalanine or tryptophan. The D gene is left open where the match is weak.

J: TRBJ2-7; V: TRBV6-1; D: -; CDR3: CASSGITGGLRYEQYF
J: TRBJ1-5; V: TRBV6-6; D: -; CDR3: CASTLAVYQPQHF
J: TRBJ2-3; V: TRBV11-1; D: -; CDR3: CASNRDWSTDTQYF
J: TRBJ2-7; V: TRBV5-6; D: -; CDR3: CASSFDSRFSYEQYF
J: TRBJ2-1; V: TRBV9; D: TRBD1; CDR3: CASSFRQGSSSYNEQFF
J: TRBJ2-7; V: TRBV28; D: -; CDR3: CASSRAYEQYF
J: TRBJ1-5; V: TRBV7-9; D: -; CDR3: CASSLERSNQPQHF
J: TRBJ2-7; V: TRBV5-4; D: TRBD2; CDR3: CASSALSRTRLAGSGEQYF
J: TRBJ1-1; V: TRBV28; D: -; CDR3: CASSSPDSRGTEAFF
J: TRBJ2-2; V: TRBV4-2; D: -; CDR3: CASSQFRGNTGELFF
J: TRBJ2-1; V: TRBV5-1; D: TRBD2; CDR3: CASSLSAGGNNEQFF
J: TRBJ1-5; V: TRBV19; D: -; CDR3: CASSIWGGQPQHF
J: TRBJ2-5; V: TRBV11-2; D: -; CDR3: CASSFSDGKETQYF
J: TRBJ2-7; V: TRBV9; D: -; CDR3: CASSVGQGPEQYF
J: TRBJ1-1; V: TRBV20-1; D: -; CDR3: CSAKGDTEAFF
J: TRBJ2-1; V: TRBV30; D: -; CDR3: CAWSVNEQFF
J: TRBJ2-7; V: TRBV7-2; D: -; CDR3: CASSFQGNEQYF
J: TRBJ2-5; V: TRBV10-3; D: TRBD1; CDR3: CAISEGDRAETQYF
J: TRBJ2-7; V: TRBV9; D: TRBD1; CDR3: CASSAPGQGAGEQYF
J: TRBJ2-3; V: TRBV11-3; D: TRBD2; CDR3: CASSLGTSGRASTDTQYF
J: TRBJ2-1; V: TRBV2; D: -; CDR3: CASSEGDEQFF
J: TRBJ2-3; V: TRBV28; D: TRBD1; CDR3: CASSSSTGITDTQYF
J: TRBJ2-2; V: TRBV19; D: -; CDR3: CASSTQGSGRELFF
J: TRBJ2-6; V: TRBV28; D: -; CDR3: CASSWGSSGANVLTF
J: TRBJ2-4; V: TRBV9; D: -; CDR3: CASSAQGAKNIQYF
J: TRBJ2-1; V: TRBV27; D: TRBD2; CDR3: CASSPTLSGTSGKRDEQFF
J: TRBJ2-5; V: TRBV7-7; D: TRBD2; CDR3: CASSLAGASQETQYF
J: TRBJ1-1; V: TRBV2; D: -; CDR3: CASSLDWGKVYNTEAFF
J: TRBJ2-1; V: TRBV7-3; D: TRBD2; CDR3: CASSPHAGLAGKNEQFF
J: TRBJ2-7; V: TRBV5-4; D: -; CDR3: CASSYGRYEQYF
J: TRBJ2-7; V: TRBV7-2; D: TRBD2; CDR3: CASSSGTGLLGGEQYF
J: TRBJ1-1; V: TRBV10-3; D: -; CDR3: CAISPSGAEGTEAFF
J: TRBJ2-2; V: TRBV19; D: -; CDR3: CASRTAGQFLPTGELFF
J: TRBJ1-5; V: TRBV18; D: -; CDR3: CASSLGQFPNQPQHF
J: TRBJ2-7; V: TRBV28; D: TRBD2; CDR3: CASSLVTSGRYEQYF
J: TRBJ1-3; V: TRBV2; D: -; CDR3: CASSEEGMTVGNTIYF
J: TRBJ1-5; V: TRBV6-6; D: -; CDR3: CASTQDGNSNQPQHF
J: TRBJ2-7; V: TRBV11-2; D: TRBD1; CDR3: CASSPGQRYYEQYF
J: TRBJ1-6; V: TRBV25-1; D: -; CDR3: CASSEGSSYNSPLHF
J: TRBJ1-1; V: TRBV4-1; D: -; CDR3: CASNGDYTEAFF
J: TRBJ1-1; V: TRBV5-5; D: -; CDR3: CASRVSLGVNTEAFF
J: TRBJ2-7; V: TRBV30; D: -; CDR3: CAWSGGGASEQYF
J: TRBJ2-5; V: TRBV7-7; D: -; CDR3: CASSPGTGLYQETQYF
J: TRBJ2-1; V: TRBV6-5; D: TRBD1; CDR3: CATGQGHSYNEQFF
J: TRBJ2-7; V: TRBV29-1; D: TRBD2; CDR3: CSVEDPLAGAYEQYF
J: TRBJ2-7; V: TRBV5-1; D: TRBD2; CDR3: CASSLASGDSYEQYF
J: TRBJ1-6; V: TRBV9; D: -; CDR3: CASSVSGTQGSPLHF
J: TRBJ1-3; V: TRBV6-5; D: -; CDR3: CASSPRDTRNTIYF
J: TRBJ2-2; V: TRBV19; D: TRBD1; CDR3: CASRRPGQGAGELFF
J: TRBJ1-2; V: TRBV5-1; D: TRBD1; CDR3: CASSLGQEGYGYTF
J: TRBJ1-2; V: TRBV19; D: -; CDR3: CASSTGRRTVYGYTF
J: TRBJ2-5; V: TRBV27; D: -; CDR3: CASSPGRRIQETQYF
J: TRBJ1-1; V: TRBV15; D: -; CDR3: CATSREQVVNTEAFF
J: TRBJ1-6; V: TRBV7-2; D: TRBD1; CDR3: CASSIWTGMNSPLHF
J: TRBJ2-7; V: TRBV6-5; D: TRBD2; CDR3: CASSYSGIPHYEQYF
J: TRBJ2-7; V: TRBV6-5; D: TRBD1; CDR3: CASSRGQVYEQYF
J: TRBJ1-1; V: TRBV2; D: -; CDR3: CASSERDFTEAFF